This TCR beta chain was recorded in a study of T cells in Graves' hyperthyroidism and ophthalmopathy. V lost 3 bases to trimming and J lost 5 bases, with 7 bases between them. The germline V gene encodes CDR1 DFQATT and CDR2 SNEGSKA (reference sequence). The CDR3 has 11 amino acids. These patients, aged 18 to 65, had recently diagnosed hyperthyroidism lasting under 2 months. The sample holds many counts of this clonotype. Amplified regions were TCR beta CDR3 sequences from RNA transcripts. In the first-round RT-PCR of the TCR CDR3, the HTBI primer set was used. A single record per CDR3 protein comes from TCRdb applying MiXCR to the multiplex PCR reads. The sample consists of under 750,000 distinct CDR3 sequences, around 20% of them appearing once.

This sequence was found in a woman in her 50s with Graves' hyperthyroidism that later progressed to Graves' ophthalmopathy. This sequence joins TRBV20-1 and TRBJ2-5; D is ambiguous. The sequenced sample consisted of blood. CDR3: CSASPAETQYF. CDR3 DNA sequence: TGCAGTGCTAGTCCCGCGGAGACCCAGTACTTC.